One sample yielded the 20 T cell receptor beta chains listed below, sequenced in a study of T-cell memory formation after mild COVID-19. TCRdb reanalysed the 5' RACE reads using MiXCR and keeps one entry per CDR3 protein. The sample yields roughly 80,000 distinct CDR3 sequences, 20% to 30% seen once. What was sequenced was PBMCs or a T cell subset sorted from them (not recorded which). These receptors all stem from a young man who had mild COVID-19 (a few samples of this study predate the infection). Cell type and time point are not known.

The chain is built from TRBV7-2 and TRBJ1-4; TRBD1 might be the D (5 bases). CDR3 size: 16 residues. Per germline, CDR1 SGHTA and CDR2 FQGNSA. V lost 0 bases, J lost 7 bases, and 15 bases lay in between. This CDR3 is CASSLAGTGGSEKLFF. The CDR3 coding sequence is TGTGCCAGCAGCTTAGCGGGTACAGGCGGAAGTGAAAAACTGTTTTTT.

J is TRBJ2-7 and V is TRBV6-5, with D perhaps TRBD2 (6 bases). The germline V gene has CDR1 MNHEY and CDR2 SVGAGI. V lost 2 bases to trimming and J lost 2 bases, with 10 bases between them. This CDR3 has 14 residues. CDR3 DNA: TGTGCCAGCAGTTACGGCGGGGCTGCCTACGAGCAGTACTTC. The encoded protein is CASSYGGAAYEQYF.

A few counts support this clonotype. The V gene is TRBV2, the J gene TRBJ2-4, with TRBD2 identical over 9 bases. Trimming removed 4 bases from V and 1 base from J; junction bases left unmatched: 2. The length of the CDR3 is 15 residues. CDR1 and CDR2 from the germline V gene are SNHLY and FYNNEI. Here the CDR3 DNA reads TGTGCCAGCAGTGTTACTAGCGGGGCCAAAAACATTCAGTACTTC. This gives the protein CASSVTSGAKNIQYF. The full variable domain, completed using reference TRBV2 and TRBJ2-4, is EPEVTQTPSHQVTQMGQEVILRCVPISNHLYFYWYRQILGQKVEFLVSFYNNEISEKSEIFDDQFSVERPDGSNFTLKIRSTKLEDSAMYFCASSVTSGAKNIQYFGAGTRLSVL.

This rearrangement joins TRBV6-2 or TRBV6-3 to TRBJ1-5; the D gene is possibly TRBD1 (5 bases). Germline CDR1 is MNHEY and CDR2 is SVGEGT. This CDR3 is built from 14 residues. V was shortened by 7 bases and J by 3 bases, with 13 bases between the two germline ends. CDR3 in amino acids: CASKSPGLNQPQHF. Written as DNA, the CDR3 is TGTGCCAGCAAATCTCCAGGGCTCAATCAGCCCCAGCATTTT.

In its sample, this clonotype was seen many times. The rearrangement links TRBV7-9 to TRBJ2-5; the D gene is possibly TRBD2 (7 bases). CDR3 length equals 13 residues. V was cut by 8 bases and J by 2 bases, with 12 bases left in between. Germline CDR1 and CDR2: SEHNR and FQNEAQ (reference sequence). The CDR3 here is CASEGGGQETQYF. CDR3 coding DNA: TGTGCCAGCGAAGGGGGGGGTCAAGAGACCCAGTACTTC.

The chain uses TRBV29-1 and TRBJ2-1, with D possibly TRBD2 on 5 matching bases. Germline lookup yields CDR1 SQVTM and CDR2 ANQGSEA. CDR3 length: 11 residues. V shed 5 bases and J shed 7 bases, with 9 bases lying between them. The CDR3 is CSVPRGNEQFF. The CDR3 DNA follows: TGCAGCGTTCCCCGGGGAAATGAGCAGTTCTTC.

The V and J genes are TRBV4-1 and TRBJ2-1; D possibly uses TRBD1 or TRBD2 (5 bases each). Germline lookup yields CDR1 MGHRA and CDR2 YSYEKL. CDR3 length equals 12 residues. V was pared by 3 bases and J by 9 bases, with 9 bases between. The CDR3 loop is CASSQGDTEQFF. Written as DNA, the CDR3 is TGCGCCAGCAGCCAGGGGGATACTGAGCAGTTCTTC.

This chain joins TRBV4-2 and TRBJ1-4; D perhaps matches TRBD1 (5 bases). This CDR3 is built from 16 residues. Trimming removed 4 bases at V and 8 bases at J, with 20 bases between. Per germline, CDR1 LGHNA and CDR2 YNFKEQ. The CDR3: CASSPYGTGRKEKLFF. CDR3 coding DNA: TGTGCCAGCAGCCCCTACGGGACTGGCCGTAAGGAAAAACTGTTTTTT.

The chain recombines TRBV12-3 or TRBV12-4 with TRBJ2-5; D remains ambiguous. CDR3 size: 10 residues. The germline V and J ends were trimmed by 6 bases and 5 bases, with 4 bases remaining between them. The CDR3 loop reads CASRGETQYF. DNA for the CDR3: TGTGCCAGCAGGGGGGAGACCCAGTACTTC.

This clonotype was seen only a few times. The J gene is TRBJ1-1, the V gene TRBV10-3, with D unclear. Germline CDR1 and CDR2: ENHRY and SYGVKD. This CDR3 comprises 13 residues. The V and J ends lost 6 bases and 0 bases respectively, with 8 bases between them. This chain's CDR3 is CAIRLSMNTEAFF. The CDR3, as DNA: TGTGCCATCAGGTTAAGTATGAACACTGAAGCTTTCTTT.

V gene TRBV18 combines with J gene TRBJ1-2; 8 positions agree with TRBD1. V dropped 3 bases and J dropped 0; count of bases not matched to a gene: 6. The V gene's germline CDR1 is KGHSH and CDR2 LQKENI. The CDR3 is made up of 16 amino acids. CDR3 region: CASSPVPGQANYGYTF. In nucleotides, the CDR3 is TGTGCCAGCTCACCTGTCCCGGGACAGGCTAACTATGGCTACACCTTC.

There are a few counts of this clonotype. The chain uses TRBV12-3 or TRBV12-4 and TRBJ1-6; D unresolved. The CDR3 contains 17 residues. The germline V and J ends were trimmed by 0 bases and 7 bases, with 16 bases remaining between them. For the CDR3, the DNA is TGTGCCAGCAGTTTAGCCCGAGAGTACAGTAGGAATTCACCCCTCCACTTT. Its protein product is CASSLAREYSRNSPLHF.

There are a few counts of this clonotype. The rearrangement joins TRBV7-9 to TRBJ2-4; D tentatively fits TRBD1 or TRBD2 (5 bases each). From germline, CDR1 is SEHNR and CDR2 FQNEAQ (reference sequence). The V and J ends lost 5 bases and 6 bases respectively, with 17 bases between them. The CDR3 contains 15 residues. The CDR3 DNA sequence: TGTGCCAGCAGCCCCGGGGCTGGGGCGGGAAACATTCAGTACTTC. It codes for CASSPGAGAGNIQYF.

This clonotype was seen only a few times. The chain carries TRBV7-9 and TRBJ1-2; tentative D call: TRBD1 (6 bases). The V gene lost 0 bases and the J gene lost 4 bases, with 9 bases spanning the gap. CDR3 length equals 14 residues. CDR1 and CDR2 (germline): SEHNR, FQNEAQ (reference sequence). The CDR3 loop is CASSLAGGGYGYTF. DNA of the CDR3: TGTGCCAGCAGCTTAGCAGGGGGGGGCTATGGCTACACCTTC.

The gene calls are TRBV7-6 and TRBJ2-5, with 9 bases matching TRBD1. The CDR3 length is 16 residues. Germline V gene lookup returns CDR1 SGHVS and CDR2 FNYEAQ. Germline trimming cut 5 bases from V and 1 base from J; bases unmatched to any gene: 8. This CDR3 is CASSPPTGGIQETQYF. The CDR3 DNA reads TGTGCCAGCAGCCCTCCGACAGGGGGGATCCAAGAGACCCAGTACTTC.

A few counts support this clonotype. The chain combines TRBV4-1 with TRBJ2-3, with a weak D call TRBD1 (6 bases). CDR3 length: 17 amino acids. Germline assignment: CDR1 MGHRA and CDR2 YSYEKL. V was trimmed by 1 base and J by 4 bases, leaving 18 bases between them. CDR3 protein: CASSQATPGTSSDTQYF. CDR3 DNA: TGCGCCAGCAGCCAAGCTACGCCCGGGACAAGTTCAGATACGCAGTATTTT.

The gene calls are TRBV6-5 and TRBJ1-3; no clear D. The V gene lost 0 bases and the J gene lost 3 bases, with 3 bases spanning the gap. This CDR3 has 13 amino acids. Per germline, CDR1 MNHEY and CDR2 SVGAGI. Written as DNA, the CDR3 is TGTGCCAGCAGTTACTCGAATGGAAACACCATATATTTT. Translation: CASSYSNGNTIYF.

The chain is built from TRBV25-1 and TRBJ2-1; TRBD1 agrees at 10 bases. V dropped 5 bases and J dropped 5; count of bases not matched to a gene: 12. This CDR3 has 17 amino acids. Per the germline V gene, CDR1 is MGHDK and CDR2 is SYGVNS. CDR3 in DNA: TGTGCCAGCAGTTTACCGGGACAGGGGATCTGGGACAATGAGCAGTTCTTC. Its translation is CASSLPGQGIWDNEQFF.

This clonotype was seen more than once but under ten times. The genes are TRBV29-1 and TRBJ1-2; 7 bases match TRBD1. Germline loops: CDR1 SQVTM, CDR2 ANQGSEA. The CDR3 runs to 12 residues. The DNA for the CDR3 is TGCGGGGGAGGGGGCACCTTCTATGGCTACACCTTC. Protein: CGGGGTFYGYTF.

This clonotype came up a few times. This rearrangement joins TRBV12-3 or TRBV12-4 to TRBJ1-1; TRBD1 is a possible D gene (6 bases). V gave up 6 bases and J gave up 7 bases, with 15 bases separating them. CDR3 length: 13 amino acids. CDR3 in DNA: TGTGCCAGCAGGGATGGAGGGGGTAGTGAAGCTTTCTTT. This codes for CASRDGGGSEAFF.